This T cell receptor (beta chain) was recovered during a study of a mutant IDH1 vaccine in newly diagnosed glioma. Study background: Vaccination began 4-6 weeks post radiotherapy alone, or with temozolomide cycles. Treated patients comprised 62.5% males and around 40% females, mean age approximately 38 years. Patients got radiotherapy, temozolomide, or both beforehand, and most got both.

Time point indicated: week 23, last vaccination. Topical imiquimod was applied with each vaccine dose, which held 300 ug of mutant IDH1 20-mer peptide. In germline, CDR1 is SGHRS, CDR2 YFSETQ. Trimming took 1 base from V and 1 from J, leaving 8 bases between them. CDR3 size: 14 residues. Data came from immunoSEQ multiplex PCR; TCRdb stores just in-frame clones and leaves some out. The table includes 20,000 to 25,000 clones, approximately 82% detected once. A word on this clone: What it binds is unknown.

The TCR sequence derives from a man aged 25-45 years with glioma. The J gene is TRBJ2-5, the V gene TRBV5-1; D is perhaps TRBD1 (5 bases). The source was PBMCs, collected from a glioma patient whose treatment included an IDH1 peptide vaccine. CDR3 amino acids: CASSLSRAQETQYF. CDR3 coding DNA: TGCGCCAGCAGCTTGAGCAGGGCCCAAGAGACCCAGTACTTC.